In this sample, the clone carrying this TCR beta chain turned up once. What it recognizes is unknown. The sample is drawn from a study of cytomegalovirus exposure and HLA in healthy donors. A multiplex PCR was run with 60 Vbeta primers and 13 Jbeta primers. Sequencing used immunoSEQ multiplex PCR; TCRdb keeps in-frame clones, though not all of them. The sample yields about 180,000 clones, around 77% seen once. The CDR3 runs 12 residues. Germline V lookup: CDR1 MNHNY, CDR2 SVGAGI (reference sequence). General study findings and limits: Later analysis suggested most CMV-associated TCR beta chains were HLA-restricted. Clonal expansion, a later analysis showed, was greater in HLA-associated TCR beta chains than in equally common others.

The receptor was isolated from a man aged 55 to 70 in good health and CMV-seronegative. This chain connects TRBV6-6 to TRBJ2-5; D remains unclear. The J call is uncertain, as TRBJ2-7 better fits the DNA end. The source material was PBMCs. The CDR3, as DNA: TGTGCCAGCAGTTACTCCCGATCCGAGCAGTACTTC. This codes for CASSYSRSEQYF.